This record looks at one T cell receptor (beta chain) sequence and its context. Its antigen remains unknown. Per the original methods: Sequence data from immunoSEQ were junction-only and lacked quality scores; consequently, filtering differed. TCRdb keeps only in-frame clones here, not all; method: immunoSEQ multiplex PCR. V and J calls and clone size are given by that table; D and trimming were obtained from the DNA. This table holds about half a million clones, roughly 85% found once. These data are taken from a study of shared clonotypes between healthy human individuals. Study observations and caveats: Clonotype sharing among donors was expected to depend on sequencing depth.

Germline CDR1 reads SGHRS; CDR2 reads YFSETQ. The CDR3 consists of 15 residues. V lost 0 bases and J 4 bases, leaving 13 bases between the germline ends. The chain recombines TRBV5-1 with TRBJ1-2, with D possibly being TRBD1 (6 bases). The sequenced material came from PBMCs. The sequence derives from a woman in her thirties or forties in good health. Some clones in this sample may be carry-over from other donors' samples. The CDR3 sequence: CASSLDTGSGYGYTF. The CDR3 DNA follows: TGCGCCAGCAGCTTGGATACAGGGTCTGGCTATGGCTACACCTTC.